The source of this T cell receptor beta chain is a study of cytomegalovirus exposure and HLA in healthy donors. Study findings and constraints: The tendency of first-cohort TCR clusters to co-occur in the 90 to 150 validation repertoires was the finding of a later analysis. Most TCR sequences proved rare, with some public TCRs found in many donors.

Germline V gene data show CDR1 as SQVTM and CDR2 as ANQGSEA. Trimming shortened V by 4 bases and J by 2 bases, and 10 bases separated the two germline ends. This CDR3 has 13 residues. About this clone: Its matching antigen is unknown.

The repertoire was sequenced with immunoSEQ multiplex PCR; TCRdb's copy has only in-frame clones and lacks some. In the table there are tens of thousands of clones, approximately 94% of which are singletons. The sequenced sample was PBMCs. V and J are TRBV29-1 and TRBJ2-3; a possible D gene is TRBD1 (5 bases). The clonotype was recovered from a woman aged 18-29 years in good health and CMV-seropositive. The CDR3 sequence: CSVVVGPTDTQYF. The CDR3, as DNA: TGCAGCGTTGTAGTGGGGCCCACAGATACGCAGTATTTT.